This T cell receptor (beta chain) appears in the sequencing data of a study of blood T cell repertoires in COVID-19. Trimming took 0 bases from V and 5 from J, leaving 8 bases between them. Germline V gene data show CDR1 as MNHEY and CDR2 as SVGAGI. The CDR3 loop spans 15 amino acids. Sequencing used immunoSEQ multiplex PCR; TCRdb keeps in-frame clones, though not all of them. In the table there are more than 150,000 clones, 80% to 90% of which are singletons. The sequencing sample was made of peripheral blood. The sequence came from a woman in her 70s with acute or convalescent COVID-19. The chain couples TRBV6-5 to TRBJ1-6; D not resolved. CDR3 region: CASSYSQFHNSPLHF. The CDR3 coding sequence is TGTGCCAGCAGTTACTCCCAGTTTCATAATTCACCCCTCCACTTT.